This entry lists 3 T cell receptor beta chains sequenced from one sample in a study of shared clonotypes between healthy human individuals. TCRdb keeps only in-frame clones here, not all; method: immunoSEQ multiplex PCR. The table records under 650,000 clones, almost 97% of them present only once. Material for sequencing was naive CD4+ T cells sorted from blood. Subset denoted: CD45RA+ positively selected. These receptor sequences come from a woman younger than 45 in good health.

The chain joins TRBV5-1 to TRBJ2-6, with D tentatively TRBD1 (6 bases). Germline assignment: CDR1 SGHRS and CDR2 YFSETQ. V lost 0 bases and J 0 bases, leaving 13 bases between the germline ends. The CDR3 consists of 18 residues. The CDR3 DNA reads TGCGCCAGCAGCTTGGGGGGGACATATATCTCTGGGGCCAACGTCCTGACTTTC. Its protein product is CASSLGGTYISGANVLTF.

The chain recombines TRBV11-3 with TRBJ2-7, with TRBD1 as a possible D gene (6 bases). Trimming stripped 4 bases from V and 7 bases from J, with 20 bases between. Germline-derived CDR1 and CDR2 are SGHNT and YENEEA. There are 15 residues in the CDR3. CDR3 in amino acids: CASSWARRQAMEQYF. Written as DNA, the CDR3 is TGTGCCAGCAGCTGGGCGAGGCGACAGGCCATGGAGCAGTACTTC.

This sequence joins TRBV5-4 and TRBJ2-5, with D possibly being TRBD1 (6 bases). CDR1 and CDR2 (germline): SGHNT, YYREEE (reference sequence). The V end was cut by 3 bases, the J end by 2 bases, with 14 bases between. The CDR3 is 15 amino acids. The CDR3: CASSWTEEKQETQYF. CDR3 nucleotide sequence: TGTGCCAGCAGCTGGACAGAGGAGAAACAAGAGACCCAGTACTTC.